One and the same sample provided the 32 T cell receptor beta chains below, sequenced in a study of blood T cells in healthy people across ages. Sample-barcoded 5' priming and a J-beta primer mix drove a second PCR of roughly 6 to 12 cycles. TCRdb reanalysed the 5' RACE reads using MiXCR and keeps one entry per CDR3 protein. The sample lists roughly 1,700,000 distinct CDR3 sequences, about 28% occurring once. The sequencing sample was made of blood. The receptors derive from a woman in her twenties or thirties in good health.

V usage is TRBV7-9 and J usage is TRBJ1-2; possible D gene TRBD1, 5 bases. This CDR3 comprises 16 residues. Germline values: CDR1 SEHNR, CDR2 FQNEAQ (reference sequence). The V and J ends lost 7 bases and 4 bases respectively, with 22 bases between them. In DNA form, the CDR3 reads TGTGCCAGCACCACGCGGCGGGCAGGGTCCATCTATGGCTACACCTTC. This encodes CASTTRRAGSIYGYTF.

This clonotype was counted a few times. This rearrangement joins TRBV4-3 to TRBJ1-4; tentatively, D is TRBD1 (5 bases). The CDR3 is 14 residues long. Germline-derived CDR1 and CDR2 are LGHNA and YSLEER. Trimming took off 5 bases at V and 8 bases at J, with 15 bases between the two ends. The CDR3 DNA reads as TGCGCCAGCAGCAAGCGAGGGGCAGGCGAAAAACTGTTTTTT. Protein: CASSKRGAGEKLFF.

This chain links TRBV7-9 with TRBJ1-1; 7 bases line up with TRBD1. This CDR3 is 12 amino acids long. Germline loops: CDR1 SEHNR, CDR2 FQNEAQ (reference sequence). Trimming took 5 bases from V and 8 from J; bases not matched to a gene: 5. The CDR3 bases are TGTGCCAGCAGCCGACAGGGAGTGGAAGCTTTCTTT. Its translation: CASSRQGVEAFF.

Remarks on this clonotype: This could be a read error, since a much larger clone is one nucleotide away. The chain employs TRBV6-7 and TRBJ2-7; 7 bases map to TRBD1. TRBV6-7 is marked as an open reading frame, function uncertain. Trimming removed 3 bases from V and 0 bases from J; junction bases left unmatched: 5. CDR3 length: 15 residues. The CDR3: CASSYKGASSYEQYF. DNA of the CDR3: TGTGCCAGCAGTTATAAGGGGGCAAGCTCCTACGAGCAGTACTTC.

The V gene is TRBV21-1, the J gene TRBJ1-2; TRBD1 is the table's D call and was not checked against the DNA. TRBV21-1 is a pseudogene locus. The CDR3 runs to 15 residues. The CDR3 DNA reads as TGTGCCAGCAGCATACCGGGACAGGGCCACTATGGCTACACCTTC. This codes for CASSIPGQGHYGYTF.

Here the CDR3 reads CSVPDPDRPNTGELFF. CDR3 nucleotide sequence: TGCAGTGTTCCTGACCCGGACCGACCGAACACCGGGGAGCTGTTTTTT. V gene TRBV20-1 combines with J gene TRBJ2-2; D call uncertain. CDR1 is DFQATT and CDR2 is SNEGSKA in the germline V gene (reference sequence). The CDR3 consists of 16 residues. Trimming took 7 bases from V and 0 from J, leaving 18 bases between them.

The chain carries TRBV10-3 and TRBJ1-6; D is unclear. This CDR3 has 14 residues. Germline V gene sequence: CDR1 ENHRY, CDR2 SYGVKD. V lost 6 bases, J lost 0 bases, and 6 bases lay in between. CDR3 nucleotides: TGTGCCATCAGGCTGAGCTCCTATAATTCACCCCTCCACTTT. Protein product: CAIRLSSYNSPLHF.

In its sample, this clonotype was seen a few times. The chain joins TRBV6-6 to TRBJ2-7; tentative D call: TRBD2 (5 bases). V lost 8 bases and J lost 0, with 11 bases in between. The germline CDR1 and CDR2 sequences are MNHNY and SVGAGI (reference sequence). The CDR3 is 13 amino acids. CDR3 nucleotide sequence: TGTGCCAGCGGACTGGTAAGCTCCTACGAGCAGTACTTC. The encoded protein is CASGLVSSYEQYF.

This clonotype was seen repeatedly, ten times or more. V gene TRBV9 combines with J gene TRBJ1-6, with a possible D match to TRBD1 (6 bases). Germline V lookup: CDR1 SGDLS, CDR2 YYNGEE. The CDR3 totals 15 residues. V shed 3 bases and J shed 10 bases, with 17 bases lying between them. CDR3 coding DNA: TGTGCCAGCAGCGCGCAACCGGGACAAGGCTCACCCCTCCACTTT. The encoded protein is CASSAQPGQGSPLHF.

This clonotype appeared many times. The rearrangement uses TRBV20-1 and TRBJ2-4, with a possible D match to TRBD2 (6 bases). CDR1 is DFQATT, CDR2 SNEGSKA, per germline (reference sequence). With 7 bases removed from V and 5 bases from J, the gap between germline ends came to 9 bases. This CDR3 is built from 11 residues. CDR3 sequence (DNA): TGCAGTGGGACTAATCAAAACATTCAGTACTTC. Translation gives CSGTNQNIQYF.

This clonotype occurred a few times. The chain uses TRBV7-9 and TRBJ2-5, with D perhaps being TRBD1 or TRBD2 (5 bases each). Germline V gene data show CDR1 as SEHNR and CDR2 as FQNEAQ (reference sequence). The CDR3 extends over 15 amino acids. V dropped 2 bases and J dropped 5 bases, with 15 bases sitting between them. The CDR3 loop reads CASSLRLAWGETQYF. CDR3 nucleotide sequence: TGTGCCAGCAGCTTAAGACTGGCCTGGGGGGAGACCCAGTACTTC.

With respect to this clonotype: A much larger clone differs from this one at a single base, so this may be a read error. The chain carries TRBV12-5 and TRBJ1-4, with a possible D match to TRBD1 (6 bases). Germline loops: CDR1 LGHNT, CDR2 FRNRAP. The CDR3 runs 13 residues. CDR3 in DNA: TGTGCTAGTGGTTTGACAGGGCGTGAAAAACGGTTTTTT. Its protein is CASGLTGREKRFF.

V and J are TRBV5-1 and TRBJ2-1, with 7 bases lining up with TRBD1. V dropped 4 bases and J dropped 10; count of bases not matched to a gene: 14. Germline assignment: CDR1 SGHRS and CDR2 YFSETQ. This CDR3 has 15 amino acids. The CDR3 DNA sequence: TGCGCCAGCAGCCAACAGGGGACGGGACCCTACGAGCAGTTCTTC. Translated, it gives CASSQQGTGPYEQFF.

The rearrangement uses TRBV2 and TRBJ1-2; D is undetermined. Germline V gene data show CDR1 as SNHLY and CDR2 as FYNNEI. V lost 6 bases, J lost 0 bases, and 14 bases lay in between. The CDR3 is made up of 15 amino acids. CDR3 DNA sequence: TGTGCCAGCAGAAAAGACGGGCCGGCTAACTATGGCTACACCTTC. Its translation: CASRKDGPANYGYTF.

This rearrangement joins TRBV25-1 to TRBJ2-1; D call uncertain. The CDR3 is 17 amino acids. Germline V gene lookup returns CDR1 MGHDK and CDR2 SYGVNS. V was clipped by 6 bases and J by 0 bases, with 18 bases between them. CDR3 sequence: CASSPRGRSSSYNEQFF. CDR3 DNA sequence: TGTGCCAGCAGCCCCCGTGGCCGATCGAGCTCCTACAATGAGCAGTTCTTC.

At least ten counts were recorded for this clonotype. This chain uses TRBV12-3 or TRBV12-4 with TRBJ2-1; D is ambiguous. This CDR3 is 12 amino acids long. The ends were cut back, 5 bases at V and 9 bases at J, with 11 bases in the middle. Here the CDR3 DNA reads TGTGCCAGCAGTCTGGGCCCCGGTGAGCAGTTCTTC. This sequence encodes CASSLGPGEQFF.

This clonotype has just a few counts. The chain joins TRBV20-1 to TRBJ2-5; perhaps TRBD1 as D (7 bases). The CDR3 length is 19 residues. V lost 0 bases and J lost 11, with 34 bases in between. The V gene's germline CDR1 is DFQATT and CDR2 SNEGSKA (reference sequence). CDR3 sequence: CSARDRGQFLAVYSGEQYF. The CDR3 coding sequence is TGCAGTGCTAGAGATAGGGGACAGTTCTTAGCGGTTTACTCGGGGGAGCAGTACTTC.

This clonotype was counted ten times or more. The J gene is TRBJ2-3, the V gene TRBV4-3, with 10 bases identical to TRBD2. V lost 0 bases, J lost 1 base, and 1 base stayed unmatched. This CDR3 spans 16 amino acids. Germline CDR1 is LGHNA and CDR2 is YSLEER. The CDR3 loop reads CASSQDLAGGTDTQYF. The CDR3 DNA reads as TGCGCCAGCAGCCAAGATCTAGCGGGGGGCACAGATACGCAGTATTTT.

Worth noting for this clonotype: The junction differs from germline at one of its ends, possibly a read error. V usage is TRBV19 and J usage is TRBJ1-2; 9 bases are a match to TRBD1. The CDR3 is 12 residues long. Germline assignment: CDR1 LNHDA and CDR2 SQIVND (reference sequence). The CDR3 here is CARPGTGLGCTF. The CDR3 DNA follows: TGTGCCAGACCAGGGACAGGGCTTGGCTGCACCTTC.

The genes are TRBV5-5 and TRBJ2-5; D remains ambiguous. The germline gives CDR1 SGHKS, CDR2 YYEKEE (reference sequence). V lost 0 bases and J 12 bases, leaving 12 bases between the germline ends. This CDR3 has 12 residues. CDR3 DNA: TGTGCCAGCAGCTTGGACGGCCTTAAGGAGTACTTC. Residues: CASSLDGLKEYF.

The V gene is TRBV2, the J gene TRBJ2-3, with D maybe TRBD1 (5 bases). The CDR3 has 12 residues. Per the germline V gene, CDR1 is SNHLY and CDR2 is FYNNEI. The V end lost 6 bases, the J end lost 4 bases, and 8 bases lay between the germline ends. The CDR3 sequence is CASRGRPDTQYF. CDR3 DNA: TGTGCCAGCAGGGGGCGCCCAGATACGCAGTATTTT.

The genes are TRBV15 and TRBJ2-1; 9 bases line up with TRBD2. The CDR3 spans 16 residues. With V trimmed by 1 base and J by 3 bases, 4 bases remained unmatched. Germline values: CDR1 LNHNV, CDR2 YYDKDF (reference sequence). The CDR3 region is CATSRAAGGIYNEQFF. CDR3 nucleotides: TGTGCCACCAGCAGAGCAGCGGGGGGCATCTACAATGAGCAGTTCTTC. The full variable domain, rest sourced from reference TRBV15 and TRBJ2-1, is DAMVIQNPRYQVTQFGKPVTLSCSQTLNHNVMYWYQQKSSQAPKLLFHYYDKDFNNEADTPDNFQSRRPNTSFCFLDIRSPGLGDTAMYLCATSRAAGGIYNEQFFGPGTRLTVL.

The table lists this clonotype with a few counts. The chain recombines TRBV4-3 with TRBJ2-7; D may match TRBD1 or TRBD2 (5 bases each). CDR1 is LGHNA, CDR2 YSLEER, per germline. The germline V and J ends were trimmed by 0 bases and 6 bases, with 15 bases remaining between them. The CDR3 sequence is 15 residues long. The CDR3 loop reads CASSQDAAPGGEQYF. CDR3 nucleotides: TGCGCCAGCAGCCAAGATGCAGCCCCTGGGGGCGAGCAGTACTTC.

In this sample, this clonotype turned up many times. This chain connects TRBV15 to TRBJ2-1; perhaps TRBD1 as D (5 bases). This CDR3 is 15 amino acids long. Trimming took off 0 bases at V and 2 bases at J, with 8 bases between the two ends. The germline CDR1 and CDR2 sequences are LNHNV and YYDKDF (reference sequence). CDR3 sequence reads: CATSRERTPYNEQFF. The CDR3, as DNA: TGTGCCACCAGCAGAGAAAGGACACCCTACAATGAGCAGTTCTTC.

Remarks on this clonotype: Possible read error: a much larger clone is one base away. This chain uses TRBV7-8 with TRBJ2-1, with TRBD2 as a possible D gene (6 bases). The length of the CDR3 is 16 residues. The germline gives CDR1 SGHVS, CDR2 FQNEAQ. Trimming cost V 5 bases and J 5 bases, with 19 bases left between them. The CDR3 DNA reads TGTGCCAGCAGCCCCCGGGGTAGCGGATCCGACAATGAGCAGTTCTTC. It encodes CASSPRGSGSDNEQFF.

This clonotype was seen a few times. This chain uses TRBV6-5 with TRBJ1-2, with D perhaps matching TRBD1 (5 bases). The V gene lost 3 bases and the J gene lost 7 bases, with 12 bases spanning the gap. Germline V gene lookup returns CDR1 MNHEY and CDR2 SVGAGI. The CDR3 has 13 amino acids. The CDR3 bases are TGTGCCAGCAGTTATTACGGGGCTGTTGGCTACACCTTC. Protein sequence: CASSYYGAVGYTF.

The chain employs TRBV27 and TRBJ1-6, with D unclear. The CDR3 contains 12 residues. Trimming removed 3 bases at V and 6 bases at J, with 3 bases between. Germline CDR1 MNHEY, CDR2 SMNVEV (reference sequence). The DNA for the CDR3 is TGTGCCAGCAGTTTGTTTAATTCACCCCTCCACTTT. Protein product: CASSLFNSPLHF.

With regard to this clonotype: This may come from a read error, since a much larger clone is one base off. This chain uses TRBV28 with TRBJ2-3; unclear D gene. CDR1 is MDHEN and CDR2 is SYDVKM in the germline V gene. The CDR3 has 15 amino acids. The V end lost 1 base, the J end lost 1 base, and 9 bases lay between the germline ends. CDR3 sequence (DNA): TGTGCCAGCAGTTTATCGCCAGGAGGCACAGATACGCAGTATTTT. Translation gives CASSLSPGGTDTQYF.

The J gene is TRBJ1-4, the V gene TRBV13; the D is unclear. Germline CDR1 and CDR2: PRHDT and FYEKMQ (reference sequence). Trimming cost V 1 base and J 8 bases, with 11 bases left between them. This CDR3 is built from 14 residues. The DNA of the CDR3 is TGTGCCAGCAGCTTAGCTGGAATTCAAGAAAAACTGTTTTTT. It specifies CASSLAGIQEKLFF.

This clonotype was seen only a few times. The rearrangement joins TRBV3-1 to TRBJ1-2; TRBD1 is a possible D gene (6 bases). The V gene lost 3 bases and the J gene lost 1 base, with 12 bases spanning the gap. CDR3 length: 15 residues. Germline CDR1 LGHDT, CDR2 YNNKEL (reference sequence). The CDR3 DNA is TGTGCCAGCAGCCAGGACAGACAATATAACTATGGCTACACCTTC. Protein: CASSQDRQYNYGYTF.

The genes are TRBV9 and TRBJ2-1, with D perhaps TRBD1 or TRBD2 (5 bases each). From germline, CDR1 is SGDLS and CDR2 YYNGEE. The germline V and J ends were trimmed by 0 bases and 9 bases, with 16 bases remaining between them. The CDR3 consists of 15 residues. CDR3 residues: CASSVATGRGGEQFF. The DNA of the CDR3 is TGTGCCAGCAGCGTAGCTACGGGTCGGGGCGGTGAGCAGTTCTTC. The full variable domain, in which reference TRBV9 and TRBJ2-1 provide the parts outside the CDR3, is DSGVTQTPKHLITATGQRVTLRCSPRSGDLSVYWYQQSLDQGLQFLIQYYNGEERAKGNILERFSAQQFPDLHSELNLSSLELGDSALYFCASSVATGRGGEQFFGPGTRLTVL.

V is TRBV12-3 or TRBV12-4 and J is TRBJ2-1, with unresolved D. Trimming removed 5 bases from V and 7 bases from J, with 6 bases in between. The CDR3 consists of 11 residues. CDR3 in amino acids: CASSKGNEQFF. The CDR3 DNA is TGTGCCAGCAGTAAAGGTAATGAGCAGTTCTTC.